The subject of this entry is one T cell receptor (beta chain). This specimen comes from a study of blood T cell repertoires in COVID-19. Background on the study: T cells, B-cell-depleted T cells, or PBMCs provided the cDNA or gDNA that served as material.

Some clones are missing from TCRdb's copy, which holds only in-frame ones; the method was immunoSEQ multiplex PCR. The data contain roughly 200,000 clones, nearly 90% of them singletons. Germline CDR1 is SGHDT and CDR2 is YYEEEE. This CDR3 comprises 14 residues. Trimming cost V 4 bases and J 0 bases; bases outside gene matches: 3. The gene calls are TRBV5-6 and TRBJ1-2; TRBD1 matches 7 bases. Sequenced input: peripheral blood. The sequence came from a man aged 45 to 65 with acute or convalescent COVID-19. The CDR3 region is CASSPGTANYGYTF. The DNA for the CDR3 is TGTGCCAGCAGCCCCGGGACAGCTAACTATGGCTACACCTTC.